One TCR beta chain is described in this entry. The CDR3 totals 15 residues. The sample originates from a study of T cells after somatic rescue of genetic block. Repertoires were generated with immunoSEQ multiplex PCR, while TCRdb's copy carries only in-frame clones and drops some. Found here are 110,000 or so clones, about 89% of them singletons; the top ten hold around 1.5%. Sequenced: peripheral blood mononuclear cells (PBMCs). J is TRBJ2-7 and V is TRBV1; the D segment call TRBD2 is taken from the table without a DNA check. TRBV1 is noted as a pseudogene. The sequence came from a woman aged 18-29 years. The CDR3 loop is CTSSQPTKPTYEQYF. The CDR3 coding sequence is TGCACCAGCAGCCAACCAACTAAACCTACCTACGAGCAGTACTTC.